These 4 T cell receptor beta chains were sequenced from one sample in a study of cytomegalovirus exposure and HLA in healthy donors. PCR was performed using 60 Vbeta and 13 Jbeta primers. Method: immunoSEQ multiplex PCR; TCRdb's copy keeps in-frame clones and lacks some. The profile covers 100,000 to 150,000 clones, with 70% to 80% appearing a single time and approximately 4% taken by the ten largest. Sequenced: PBMCs. The source of these receptors is a man aged 35 to 55 in good health and CMV-seropositive.

The V and J genes are TRBV27 and TRBJ2-7; TRBD1 might be the D (6 bases). The germline V gene encodes CDR1 MNHEY and CDR2 SMNVEV (reference sequence). CDR3 size: 17 residues. Trimming cost V 1 base and J 1 base, with 17 bases left between them. The DNA of the CDR3 is TGTGCCAGCAGTTTATTCATGGGGCAGGGGAGATCCTACGAGCAGTACTTC. Amino acids: CASSLFMGQGRSYEQYF.

The rearrangement links TRBV7-2 to TRBJ2-7; 9 nucleotides agree with TRBD2. V lost 1 base, J lost 1 base, and 2 bases stayed unmatched. This CDR3 contains 15 residues. Germline V CDR1 and CDR2: SGHTA, FQGNSA. For the CDR3, the DNA is TGTGCCAGCAGCTTAGGACTAGCGGTTTCCTACGAGCAGTACTTC. Amino acid sequence: CASSLGLAVSYEQYF.

CDR3 region: CASSESSGGGEKLFF. The CDR3 DNA is TGTGCCAGCAGTGAATCTTCCGGGGGTGGTGAAAAACTGTTTTTT. The rearrangement joins TRBV6-1 to TRBJ1-4; weak D call: TRBD1 (5 bases). Germline loops: CDR1 MNHNS, CDR2 SASEGT. The CDR3 consists of 15 residues. The V gene lost 2 bases and the J gene lost 7 bases, with 14 bases spanning the gap.

The J gene is TRBJ1-2, the V gene TRBV6-4, with D perhaps TRBD1 (6 bases). V dropped 4 bases and J dropped 4 bases, with 7 bases sitting between them. The germline CDR1 and CDR2 sequences are MRHNA and SNTAGT. The CDR3 runs to 12 residues. The CDR3 loop reads CASSGRGYGYTF. The CDR3 DNA is TGTGCCAGCAGTGGCAGGGGCTATGGCTACACCTTC.